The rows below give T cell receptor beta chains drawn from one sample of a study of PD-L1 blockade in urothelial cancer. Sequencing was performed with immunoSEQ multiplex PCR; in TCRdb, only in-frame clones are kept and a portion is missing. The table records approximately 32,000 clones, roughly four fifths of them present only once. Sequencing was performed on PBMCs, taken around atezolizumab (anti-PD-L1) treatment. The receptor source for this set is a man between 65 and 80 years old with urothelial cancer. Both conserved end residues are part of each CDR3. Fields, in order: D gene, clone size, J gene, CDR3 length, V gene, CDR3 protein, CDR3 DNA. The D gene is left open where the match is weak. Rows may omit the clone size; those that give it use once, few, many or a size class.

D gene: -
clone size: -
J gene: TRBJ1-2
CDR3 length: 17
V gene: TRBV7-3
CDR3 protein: CASSLTPHSTANYGYTF
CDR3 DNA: TGTGCCAGCAGCTTAACCCCCCACAGCACAGCTAACTATGGCTACACCTTC

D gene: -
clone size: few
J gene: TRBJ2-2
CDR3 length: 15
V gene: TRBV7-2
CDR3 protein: CASSLVRRGTGELFF
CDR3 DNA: TGTGCCAGCAGCTTAGTGCGACGCGGGACCGGGGAGCTGTTTTTT

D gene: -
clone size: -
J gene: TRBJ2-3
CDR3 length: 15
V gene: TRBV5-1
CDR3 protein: CASSLSQGSLDTQYF
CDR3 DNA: TGCGCCAGCAGCTTGTCCCAGGGGAGTTTAGATACGCAGTATTTT

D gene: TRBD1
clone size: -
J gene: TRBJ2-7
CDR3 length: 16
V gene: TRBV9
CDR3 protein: CASSPSGTGGSYEQYF
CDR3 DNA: TGTGCCAGCAGCCCCTCCGGGACAGGGGGCTCCTACGAGCAGTACTTC

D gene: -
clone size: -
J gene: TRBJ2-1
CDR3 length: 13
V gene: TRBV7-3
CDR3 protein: CASSGDLGNEQFF
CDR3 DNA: TGTGCCAGCAGCGGAGACCTCGGCAATGAGCAGTTCTTC

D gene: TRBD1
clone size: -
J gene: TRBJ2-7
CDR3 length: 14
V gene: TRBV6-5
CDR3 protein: CASSYGQGPFVQYF
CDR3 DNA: TGTGCCAGCAGTTACGGACAGGGACCGTTCGTGCAGTACTTC

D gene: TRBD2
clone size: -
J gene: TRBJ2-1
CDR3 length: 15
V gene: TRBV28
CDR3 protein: CASTTGTSGTHEQFF
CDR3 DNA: TGTGCCAGCACCACCGGGACTAGCGGGACCCATGAGCAGTTCTTC

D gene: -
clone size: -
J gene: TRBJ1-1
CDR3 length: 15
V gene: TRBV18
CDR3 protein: CASSPSQGMNTEAFF
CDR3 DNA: TGTGCCAGCTCACCATCCCAGGGAATGAACACTGAAGCTTTCTTT

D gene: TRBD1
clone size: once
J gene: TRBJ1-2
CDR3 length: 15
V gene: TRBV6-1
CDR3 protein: CASRVGQGEVYGYTF
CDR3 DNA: TGTGCCAGCAGAGTAGGACAGGGGGAGGTCTATGGCTACACCTTC

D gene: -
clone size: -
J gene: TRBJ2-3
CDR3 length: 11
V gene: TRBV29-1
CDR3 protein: CSVCLRGTQYF
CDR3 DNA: TGCAGCGTTTGCCTGAGGGGGACGCAGTATTTT

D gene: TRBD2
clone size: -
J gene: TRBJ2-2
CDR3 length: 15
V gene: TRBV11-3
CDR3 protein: CASSPRGGSAGELFF
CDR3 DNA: TGTGCCAGCAGCCCTCGCGGGGGGTCGGCCGGGGAGCTGTTTTTT

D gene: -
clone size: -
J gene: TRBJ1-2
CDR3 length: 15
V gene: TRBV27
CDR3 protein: CASSQKWTSFYGYTF
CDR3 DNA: TGTGCCAGCAGCCAAAAATGGACAAGTTTCTATGGCTACACCTTC

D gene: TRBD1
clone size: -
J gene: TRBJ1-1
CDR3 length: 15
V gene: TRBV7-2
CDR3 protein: CASSPRQGLNTEAFF
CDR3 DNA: TGTGCCAGCAGCCCCAGACAGGGATTGAACACTGAAGCTTTCTTT